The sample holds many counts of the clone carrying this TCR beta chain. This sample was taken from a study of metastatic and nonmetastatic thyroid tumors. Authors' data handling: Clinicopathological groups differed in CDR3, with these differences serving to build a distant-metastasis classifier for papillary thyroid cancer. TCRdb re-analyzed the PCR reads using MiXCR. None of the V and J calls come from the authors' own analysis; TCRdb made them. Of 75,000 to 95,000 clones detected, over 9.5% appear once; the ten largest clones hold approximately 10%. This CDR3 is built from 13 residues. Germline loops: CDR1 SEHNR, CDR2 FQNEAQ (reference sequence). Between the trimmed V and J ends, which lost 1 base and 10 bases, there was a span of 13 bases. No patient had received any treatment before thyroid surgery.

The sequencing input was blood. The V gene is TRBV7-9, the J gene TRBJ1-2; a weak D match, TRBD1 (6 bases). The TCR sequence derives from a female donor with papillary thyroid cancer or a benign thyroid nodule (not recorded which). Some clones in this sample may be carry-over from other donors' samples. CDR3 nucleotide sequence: TGTGCCAGCAGCTTAGGGGGGACAAAGTCCTACACCTTC. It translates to CASSLGGTKSYTF.